This T cell receptor beta chain was obtained from a study of shared clonotypes between healthy human individuals. Donors were healthy HIV-negative adults without recent acute infections or vaccinations. Sequencing used immunoSEQ multiplex PCR; TCRdb keeps in-frame clones, though not all of them. Of 2 million to 2.5 million clones in the sample, roughly 93% are singletons; the top ten hold 0.39%. Germline V gene lookup returns CDR1 SGDLS and CDR2 YYNGEE. V was clipped by 0 bases and J by 4 bases, with 15 bases between them. The CDR3 sequence is 16 residues long. The rearrangement uses TRBV9 and TRBJ2-3, with D perhaps given as TRBD1 or TRBD2 (5 bases each). Material: naive CD4+ T cells from PBMCs. Subset denoted: CD45RA+ positively selected. This TCR was recovered from a man between 18 and 35 years old in good health. Some clones in this sample may be carry-over from other donors' samples. The CDR3 DNA sequence: TGTGCCAGCAGCGTAGTTCAAGCCAGAGGGGCAGATACGCAGTATTTT. This translates into CASSVVQARGADTQYF.